The sequence of this TCR beta chain was determined in a study of Graves' ophthalmopathy and Graves' hyperthyroidism. As for the study in general: Untreated patients at initial diagnosis provided peripheral blood.

Findings and caveats of the study: Ophthalmopathy and stable hyperthyroidism were discriminated by a 13-signature model, with over 85% sensitivity and about 84% specificity. A majority of expanded thyroid clonotypes exceeding 0.001 frequency were likewise present in blood.

PBMCs were obtained from 10 ml of fresh peripheral blood. V lost 2 bases to trimming and J lost 9 bases, with 13 bases between them. The CDR3 is made up of 13 amino acids. Per germline, CDR1 SGHTA and CDR2 FQGNSA. Regarding this clonotype: Its specificity is unknown.

The authors amplified TCR beta CDR3 regions, and they did so from RNA transcripts for repertoire sequencing. The workflow started with a first-round RT-PCR run with HTBI primers and then moved on to a second-round multiplex PCR. TCRdb analysed the multiplex PCR reads with MiXCR anew, one entry per CDR3 protein. The sample has 650,000 to 900,000 distinct CDR3 sequences, roughly 40% seen once; the top ten hold 44%. The origin of this receptor is an adult man with Graves' ophthalmopathy. The sequencing sample was made of peripheral blood. The J gene is TRBJ2-5, the V gene TRBV7-2; D not certain. CDR3 region: CASSLSFRQPQYF. DNA of the CDR3: TGTGCCAGCAGCTTATCTTTTCGTCAGCCCCAGTACTTC. Looking up the rest from reference TRBV7-2 and TRBJ2-5 gives the full variable domain: GAGVSQSPSNKVTEKGKDVELRCDPISGHTALYWYRQSLGQGLEFLIYFQGNSAPDKSGLPSDRFSAERTGGSVSTLTIQRTQQEDSAVYLCASSLSFRQPQYFGPGTRLLVL.